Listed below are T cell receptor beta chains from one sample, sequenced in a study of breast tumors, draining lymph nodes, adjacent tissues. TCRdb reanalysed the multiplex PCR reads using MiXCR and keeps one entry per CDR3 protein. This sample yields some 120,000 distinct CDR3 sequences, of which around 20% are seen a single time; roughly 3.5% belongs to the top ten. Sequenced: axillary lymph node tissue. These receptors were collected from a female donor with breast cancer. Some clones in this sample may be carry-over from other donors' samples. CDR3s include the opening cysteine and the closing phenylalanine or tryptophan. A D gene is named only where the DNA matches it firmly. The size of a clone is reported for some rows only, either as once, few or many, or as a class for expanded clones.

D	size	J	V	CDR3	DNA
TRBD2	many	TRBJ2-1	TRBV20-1	CSARRGSSGDYNEQFF	TGCAGTGCTAGAAGAGGTTCTAGCGGGGACTACAATGAGCAGTTCTTC
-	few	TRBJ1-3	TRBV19	CASRRQTTSGNTIYF	TGTGCCAGCCGAAGACAGACCACCTCTGGAAACACCATATATTTT
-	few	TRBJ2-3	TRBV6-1	CASKGRDGGSTQYF	TGTGCCAGCAAGGGCCGAGATGGGGGTAGTACGCAGTATTTT
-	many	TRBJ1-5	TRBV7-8	CASSLADSNQPQHF	TGTGCCAGCAGCTTAGCAGATAGCAATCAGCCCCAGCATTTT
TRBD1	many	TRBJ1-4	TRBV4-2	CASSRTGSDEKLFF	TGTGCCAGCAGCCGGACAGGGTCGGATGAAAAACTGTTTTTT
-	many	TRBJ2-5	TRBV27	CASGKRDQETQYF	TGTGCCAGCGGAAAGCGGGACCAAGAGACCCAGTACTTC
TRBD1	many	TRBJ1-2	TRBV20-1	CSATGIAGGYGYTF	TGCAGTGCTACCGGGATAGCAGGGGGCTATGGCTACACCTTC
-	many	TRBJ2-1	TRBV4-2	CASSQVDSLGEQFF	TGTGCCAGCAGCCAAGTTGACAGCCTGGGTGAGCAGTTCTTC
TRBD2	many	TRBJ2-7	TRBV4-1	CASSQGLAGVYEQYF	TGCGCCAGCAGCCAAGGGTTAGCGGGAGTCTACGAGCAGTACTTC
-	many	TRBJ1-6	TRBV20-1	CSAKNLQTGHGMSSSYNSPLHF	TGCAGTGCTAAAAATCTACAAACGGGACACGGAATGTCAAGCTCCTATAATTCACCCCTCCACTTT
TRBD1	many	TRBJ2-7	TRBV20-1	CSARDESTGAGEQYF	TGCAGTGCTAGAGATGAGTCGACAGGGGCGGGGGAGCAGTACTTC
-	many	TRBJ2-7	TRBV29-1	CSVEEEAPYEQYF	TGCAGCGTTGAAGAGGAGGCCCCCTACGAGCAGTACTTC
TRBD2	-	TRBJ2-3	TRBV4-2	CASSPSPSGGPTDTQYF	TGTGCCAGCAGCCCAAGCCCCTCGGGGGGGCCGACAGATACGCAGTATTTT
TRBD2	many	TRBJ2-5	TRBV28	CASSPGLAGLGETQYF	TGTGCCAGCAGCCCCGGGCTAGCGGGACTCGGGGAGACCCAGTACTTC
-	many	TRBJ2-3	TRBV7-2	CASSLATDTQYF	TGTGCCAGCAGTTTAGCGACAGATACGCAGTATTTT
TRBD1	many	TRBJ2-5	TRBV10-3	CAISKSTGLQETQYF	TGTGCCATCAGTAAATCGACAGGGCTCCAAGAGACCCAGTACTTC
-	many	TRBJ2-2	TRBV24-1	CATSDLGANTGELFF	TGTGCCACCAGTGATTTAGGCGCCAACACCGGGGAGCTGTTTTTT
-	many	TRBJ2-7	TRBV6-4	CASSPYEQYF	TGTGCCAGCAGTCCCTACGAGCAGTACTTC
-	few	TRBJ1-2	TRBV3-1	CASSLIDGPNYGYTF	TGTGCCAGCAGTTTAATTGACGGACCTAACTATGGCTACACCTTC
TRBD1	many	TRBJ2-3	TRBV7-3	CASTQGAGGANTQYF	TGTGCCAGCACCCAAGGGGCAGGGGGCGCGAATACGCAGTATTTT
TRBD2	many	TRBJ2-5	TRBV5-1	CASSLYSLAGKETQYF	TGCGCCAGCAGCTTGTATTCCCTAGCGGGAAAAGAGACCCAGTACTTC
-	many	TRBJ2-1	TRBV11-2	CASSLDHAEQFF	TGTGCCAGCAGCTTAGATCACGCCGAGCAGTTCTTC
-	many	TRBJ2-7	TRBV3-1	CASSQLSGYEQYF	TGTGCCAGCAGCCAACTTAGCGGCTACGAGCAGTACTTC
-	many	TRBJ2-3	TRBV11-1	CASSLAPAGLQDTQYF	TGTGCCAGCAGCTTAGCGCCCGCAGGGCTGCAAGATACGCAGTATTTT
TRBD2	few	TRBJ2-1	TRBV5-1	CASSPGGSGGPYNEQFF	TGCGCCAGCAGCCCGGGGGGTAGCGGGGGGCCATACAATGAGCAGTTCTTC
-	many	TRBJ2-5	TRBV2	CASSEQYRETQYF	TGTGCCAGCAGTGAACAGTATCGGGAGACCCAGTACTTC
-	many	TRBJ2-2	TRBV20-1	CSARDGHRATGELFF	TGCAGTGCTAGAGATGGGCACAGGGCCACCGGGGAGCTGTTTTTT
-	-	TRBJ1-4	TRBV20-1	CSARGPGPGNEKLVF	TGCAGTGCTAGAGGCCCAGGACCGGGAAATGAAAAACTGGTTTTT
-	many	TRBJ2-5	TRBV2	CASGTSPETQYF	TGTGCCAGCGGTACTAGCCCGGAGACCCAGTACTTC
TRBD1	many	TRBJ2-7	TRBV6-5	CASSSTGTGFHEQYF	TGTGCCAGCAGTAGCACCGGGACAGGGTTCCACGAGCAGTACTTC
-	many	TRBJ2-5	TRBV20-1	CSARDRGVQEAQYF	TGCAGTGCTAGAGATCGGGGAGTACAAGAGGCCCAGTACTTC
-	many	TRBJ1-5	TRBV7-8	CASSTGINQPQHF	TGTGCCAGCAGCACAGGTATCAATCAGCCCCAGCATTTT
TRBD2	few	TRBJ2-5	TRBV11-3	CASSPGTSGGAGETQYF	TGTGCCAGCAGCCCGGGGACTAGCGGGGGGGCGGGGGAGACCCAGTACTTC
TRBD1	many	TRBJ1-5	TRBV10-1	CASRAGGPQHF	TGCGCCAGCAGGGCAGGGGGGCCCCAGCATTTT
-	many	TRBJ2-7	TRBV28	CASTVKGEEQYF	TGTGCCAGCACCGTAAAAGGGGAAGAGCAGTACTTC
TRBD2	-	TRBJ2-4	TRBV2	CASSGGRDIQYF	TGTGCCAGTAGTGGGGGGAGGGACATTCAGTACTTC
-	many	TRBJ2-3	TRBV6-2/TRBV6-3	CASSYRAEGADTQYF	TGTGCCAGCAGTTATCGAGCGGAGGGGGCAGATACGCAGTATTTT
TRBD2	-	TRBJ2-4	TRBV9	CASSVSAGGNIQYF	TGTGCCAGCAGCGTGAGTGCGGGAGGTAACATTCAGTACTTC
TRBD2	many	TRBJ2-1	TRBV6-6	CASKRGEAYNEQFF	TGTGCCAGCAAGCGGGGGGAGGCCTACAATGAGCAGTTCTTC
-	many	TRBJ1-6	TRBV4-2	CASSQEMTGYNSPLHF	TGTGCCAGCAGCCAAGAGATGACGGGATATAATTCACCCCTCCACTTT
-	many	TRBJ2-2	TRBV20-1	CSARGGGADGELFF	TGCAGTGCTAGGGGGGGGGGGGCGGACGGGGAGCTGTTTTTT
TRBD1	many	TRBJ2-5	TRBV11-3	CASSFGTGGLETQYF	TGTGCCAGCAGCTTTGGGACAGGGGGCTTGGAGACCCAGTACTTC
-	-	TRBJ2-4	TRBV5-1	CASSFTGAKNIQYF	TGCGCCAGCAGCTTTACAGGGGCCAAAAACATTCAGTACTTC
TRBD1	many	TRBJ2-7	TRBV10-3	CAIKGQEETYEQYF	TGTGCCATCAAGGGACAGGAAGAGACCTACGAGCAGTACTTC
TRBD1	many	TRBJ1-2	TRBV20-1	CSAMDRGYYGYTF	TGCAGTGCCATGGACAGGGGATACTATGGCTACACCTTC
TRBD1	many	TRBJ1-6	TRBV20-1	CSGGDRGPSPLHF	TGCAGTGGCGGGGACAGGGGGCCCTCACCCCTCCACTTT